This T cell receptor (beta chain) was recorded in a study of T cell repertoires in cytomegalovirus infection (dated 2019 in TCRdb). With regard to the full study: Donor HLA type was relevant to the analysis, as public TCR beta signatures indicated carriage of CMV infection together with the matching HLA type. Overall study outcomes, separate from this receptor: Carriers of CMV infection plus the relevant HLA type were discriminated by the cumulative frequency of public TCR beta family members in the study cohort and in an independent approximately 350-donor cohort. The ex vivo response was dominated by HLA-C-restricted CMV-specific TCR beta clonotypes, and the single most frequent clonotype in two of eight donors was supplied by these HLA-C-restricted clonotypes.

For this clonotype: This clone's antigen is unknown. Base quality data are lacking; no much larger clone is found one base away.

The sequencer was an Illumina HiSeq 1500. TCRdb trimmed the raw reads at Q25, called clones with MiXCR and kept productive beta chains. When rows share a CDR3 protein, they turn into one entry using the most common DNA and genes. This sample lists about 490,000 distinct CDR3 sequences; about 11% were detected once. Jointly, the top ten make up roughly 10% of the sample. From the cysteine through the phenylalanine, the CDR3 covers 15 amino acids. Just CDR3 DNA is preserved here, 45 bases in frame from base 1. The germline V gene sets CDR1 to SGHRS and CDR2 to YFSETQ. V loses 4 bases at its end and J loses 5 bases; junction bases beyond the gene matches: 6.

The sequence links TRBV5-1 to TRBJ2-2; 9 junctional bases match TRBD2. The receptor was derived from a human donor in good health (CMV status not recorded). Some clones in this sample may be carry-over from other donors' samples. Sample: PBMCs. CDR3 reads: CASSRSGGGTGELFF. The nucleotides are TGCGCCAGCAGCCGTAGCGGGGGAGGTACCGGGGAGCTGTTTTTT.